The 21 T cell receptor beta chains presented below share a single source sample, sequenced in a study of OX40 agonist ivuxolimab in advanced cancers. Method: immunoSEQ multiplex PCR; TCRdb's copy keeps in-frame clones and lacks some. Of about 61,000 clones in the sample, 92% were seen once. Material: CD4+ or CD8+ T cells sorted from blood, obtained in a trial of the OX40 agonist ivuxolimab. These receptors all come from an adult with an advanced solid tumor such as melanoma, head and neck, liver or kidney cancer.

V is TRBV30 and J is TRBJ1-5, with D unresolved. The V end was cut by 0 bases, the J end by 7 bases, with 13 bases between. Per germline, CDR1 GTSNPN and CDR2 SVGIG (reference sequence). The CDR3 totals 14 residues. The chain's CDR3 is CAWSVTDNEQPQHF. The CDR3 region has the DNA TGTGCCTGGAGTGTGACGGATAATGAACAGCCCCAGCATTTT. The complete variable domain, with remaining parts taken from reference TRBV30 and TRBJ1-5, reads SQTIHQWPATLVQPVGSPLSLECTVEGTSNPNLYWYRQAAGRGLQLLFYSVGIGQISSEVPQNLSASRPQDRQFILSSKKLLLSDSGFYLCAWSVTDNEQPQHFGDGTRLSIL.

In nucleotides, the CDR3 is TGTGCCAGCAGAAACAGGGGCGGGGGGCCGGAGACCCAGTACTTC. This sequence encodes CASRNRGGGPETQYF. The V call is TRBV6-1, the J call TRBJ2-5, with a possible D match to TRBD2 (8 bases). Trimming took off 6 bases at V and 5 bases at J, with 19 bases between the two ends. The CDR3 is 15 amino acids. Looked up from germline, CDR1 is MNHNS and CDR2 is SASEGT.

J is TRBJ2-3 and V is TRBV29-1, with TRBD2 identical over 11 bases. This CDR3 is built from 21 residues. CDR1 is SQVTM, CDR2 ANQGSEA, per germline. J gave up 1 base and V 4 bases, and 22 bases lay outside the gene matches. CDR3: CSVGTPLAGGRLGWGTDTQYF. The CDR3 nucleotides are TGCAGCGTTGGGACGCCCCTAGCGGGAGGCCGACTTGGGTGGGGCACAGATACGCAGTATTTT.

V usage is TRBV11-3 and J usage is TRBJ1-1, with D possibly being TRBD1 (6 bases). Germline values: CDR1 SGHNT, CDR2 YENEEA. The CDR3 loop spans 13 amino acids. Trimming pared 2 bases from V and 7 bases from J, leaving 11 bases between. The CDR3 nucleotides read TGTGCCAGCAGCTTAAGCGCGGGACATGAAGCTTTCTTT. Translated: CASSLSAGHEAFF.

The rearrangement uses TRBV4-3 and TRBJ2-3; 7 nucleotides match TRBD2. CDR1 and CDR2 from the germline V gene are LGHNA and YSLEER. With 0 bases clipped from V and 2 bases from J, the junction kept 14 bases outside the gene matches. This CDR3 contains 19 residues. The CDR3: CASSQDFREVRGPTDTQYF. The DNA for the CDR3 is TGCGCCAGCAGCCAAGATTTCCGGGAGGTTAGGGGCCCCACAGATACGCAGTATTTT.

V usage is TRBV6-5 and J usage is TRBJ1-2; D unresolved. The CDR3 runs to 12 residues. Germline V CDR1 and CDR2: MNHEY, SVGAGI. The V gene lost 7 bases and the J gene lost 8 bases, with 14 bases spanning the gap. The CDR3 protein is CASTSIGQGYTF. DNA of the CDR3: TGTGCCAGCACGTCAATAGGGCAAGGCTACACCTTC.

V usage is TRBV9 and J usage is TRBJ2-3; no definite D call. This CDR3 contains 16 residues. The germline V gene encodes CDR1 SGDLS and CDR2 YYNGEE. Trimming removed 2 bases at V and 2 bases at J, with 15 bases between. The DNA of the CDR3 is TGTGCCAGCAGCGTCGGCCAAGGAACCGTCACAGATACGCAGTATTTT. Amino acid sequence: CASSVGQGTVTDTQYF.

This clone was counted only a few times. The V gene is TRBV5-4, the J gene TRBJ2-1; TRBD2 aligns across 9 bases. This CDR3 region has 14 residues. V was pared by 3 bases and J by 6 bases, with 4 bases of the junction left unmatched. Germline V gene sequence: CDR1 SGHNT, CDR2 YYREEE (reference sequence). The CDR3 here is CASSYAGGGNEQFF. In nucleotides, the CDR3 is TGTGCCAGCAGCTATGCGGGAGGGGGCAATGAGCAGTTCTTC.

The V and J genes are TRBV29-1 and TRBJ2-3, with 7 bases that match TRBD1. This CDR3 is built from 11 residues. V lost 6 bases, J lost 10 bases, and 7 bases stayed unmatched. Germline loops: CDR1 SQVTM, CDR2 ANQGSEA. This CDR3 is CSVADRVAQYF. The CDR3 DNA follows: TGCAGCGTCGCCGACAGGGTTGCGCAGTATTTT.

A single count supports this clone. This chain links TRBV13 with TRBJ2-3, with D possibly TRBD2 on 5 matching bases. Trimming shortened V by 5 bases and J by 1 base, and 10 bases separated the two germline ends. From germline, CDR1 is PRHDT and CDR2 FYEKMQ (reference sequence). The CDR3 consists of 14 residues. In DNA, the CDR3 is TGTGCCAGCAGCCTCTCGCGGGGCACAGATACGCAGTATTTT. Translated: CASSLSRGTDTQYF.

This chain joins TRBV10-3 and TRBJ1-3, with D maybe TRBD1 (5 bases). Trimming took off 10 bases at V and 0 bases at J, with 16 bases between the two ends. This CDR3 has 15 amino acids. CDR1 and CDR2 (germline): ENHRY, SYGVKD. CDR3 DNA: TGTGCCACCACCGGGGCAGAATACTCTGGAAACACCATATATTTT. The encoded protein is CATTGAEYSGNTIYF.

V usage is TRBV4-3 and J usage is TRBJ2-1, with 8 bases matching TRBD2. V lost 1 base, J lost 0 bases, and 5 bases stayed unmatched. The CDR3 totals 17 residues. Per germline, CDR1 LGHNA and CDR2 YSLEER. The chain's CDR3 is CASSQGRGASSYNEQFF. In DNA form, the CDR3 reads TGCGCCAGCAGCCAAGGGCGGGGGGCAAGCTCCTACAATGAGCAGTTCTTC.

This chain connects TRBV5-4 to TRBJ2-3; 14 nucleotides agree with TRBD2. The length of the CDR3 is 17 residues. The V gene's germline CDR1 is SGHNT and CDR2 YYREEE (reference sequence). After removal of 4 bases from V and 4 bases from J, the junction contained 8 bases not matched to a gene. CDR3 residues: CASSPGLAGVTSDTQYF. In DNA form, the CDR3 reads TGTGCCAGCAGCCCGGGACTAGCGGGAGTGACCTCAGATACGCAGTATTTT.

The chain carries TRBV28 and TRBJ1-5; D remains ambiguous. Looked up from germline, CDR1 is MDHEN and CDR2 is SYDVKM. V lost 3 bases to trimming and J lost 4 bases, with 16 bases between them. The CDR3 contains 16 residues. CDR3 protein: CASSFFPQYPNQPQHF. The CDR3 DNA follows: TGTGCCAGCAGTTTTTTTCCCCAGTATCCTAATCAGCCCCAGCATTTT.

The rearrangement uses TRBV2 and TRBJ2-4; 13 bases agree with TRBD2. The CDR3 is made up of 16 amino acids. Germline CDR1 and CDR2: SNHLY and FYNNEI. Germline trimming cut 6 bases from V and 8 bases from J; bases unmatched to any gene: 10. The CDR3 DNA is TGTGCCAGCAGAGATACTAGCGGGGGGGTCACGGACATTCAGTACTTC. Protein: CASRDTSGGVTDIQYF.

In regard to this clone: The identical CDR3 is also encoded by other nucleotide sequences in the sample. This sequence joins TRBV9 and TRBJ2-3, with 9 positions matching TRBD2. V trimming: 2 bases; J trimming: 0 bases; junction bases outside the gene matches: 1. The CDR3 consists of 15 residues. CDR1 is SGDLS, CDR2 YYNGEE, per germline. CDR3 residues: CASSVAGGSTDTQYF. In DNA, the CDR3 is TGTGCCAGCAGCGTCGCGGGGGGGAGCACAGATACGCAGTATTTT.

This clone has a single count. The rearrangement links TRBV6-6 to TRBJ1-5; D ambiguous. Germline V gene data show CDR1 as MNHNY and CDR2 as SVGAGI (reference sequence). The CDR3 contains 11 residues. Trimming took 10 bases from V and 5 from J, leaving 9 bases between them. CDR3 amino acids: CATGSDQPQHF. CDR3 coding DNA: TGTGCCACGGGGTCGGATCAGCCCCAGCATTTT.

The rearrangement joins TRBV2 to TRBJ1-1; TRBD1 matches 7 bases. The CDR3 runs to 15 residues. CDR1 is SNHLY and CDR2 is FYNNEI in the germline V gene. V lost 7 bases, J lost 3 bases, and 11 bases stayed unmatched. CDR3 protein: CASMGDSQRDTEAFF. The CDR3 DNA follows: TGTGCCAGCATGGGGGACAGTCAACGAGACACTGAAGCTTTCTTT.

This clone has only one observation. The rearrangement joins TRBV4-2 to TRBJ2-2; 7 bases fit TRBD2. Germline assignment: CDR1 LGHNA and CDR2 YNFKEQ. Trimming cost V 0 bases and J 3 bases; bases outside gene matches: 7. The CDR3 extends over 17 amino acids. CDR3 protein: CASSQDRISGYTGELFF. The CDR3 DNA reads as TGTGCCAGCAGCCAAGATCGAATTAGCGGGTACACCGGGGAGCTGTTTTTT.

The chain carries TRBV5-6 and TRBJ1-3; D is ambiguous. CDR3 size: 15 residues. CDR1 and CDR2 from the germline V gene are SGHDT and YYEEEE. Trimming left V 2 bases short and J 4 bases short, with 13 bases between. The CDR3 DNA sequence: TGTGCCAGCAGCTTCCCCCGACAAGCCGGAAACACCATATATTTT. Translation gives CASSFPRQAGNTIYF.

The gene calls are TRBV6-5 and TRBJ2-5; D uncertain. The CDR3 is 12 residues long. Germline values: CDR1 MNHEY, CDR2 SVGAGI. Trimming left V 5 bases short and J 5 bases short, with 9 bases between. CDR3 bases: TGTGCCAGCAGTAACACGCGGGAGACCCAGTACTTC. Residues: CASSNTRETQYF.